This T cell receptor beta chain was obtained from a study of blood T cell repertoires in COVID-19. This clone has just a few counts. CDR3 length equals 15 residues. Trimming cost V 6 bases and J 4 bases; bases outside gene matches: 6. The germline V gene has CDR1 SNHLY and CDR2 FYNNEI. Methods used by the authors: Cell counts per sample came from amplifying reference gene primers. Sequencing was performed with immunoSEQ multiplex PCR; in TCRdb, only in-frame clones are kept and a portion is missing. The V and J calls and clone size are taken from that table; D and trimming were inferred from the DNA. The sample shows 260,000 or so clones, roughly 88% of them seen only once.

Input material: peripheral blood. The TCR sequence derives from a human donor in a cohort sampled during active COVID-19. The gene calls are TRBV2 and TRBJ2-5; TRBD1 agrees at 12 bases. The DNA for the CDR3 is TGTGCCAGCAGAGCCGGGACAGGGGGCCCAGAGACCCAGTACTTC. Encoded protein: CASRAGTGGPETQYF.